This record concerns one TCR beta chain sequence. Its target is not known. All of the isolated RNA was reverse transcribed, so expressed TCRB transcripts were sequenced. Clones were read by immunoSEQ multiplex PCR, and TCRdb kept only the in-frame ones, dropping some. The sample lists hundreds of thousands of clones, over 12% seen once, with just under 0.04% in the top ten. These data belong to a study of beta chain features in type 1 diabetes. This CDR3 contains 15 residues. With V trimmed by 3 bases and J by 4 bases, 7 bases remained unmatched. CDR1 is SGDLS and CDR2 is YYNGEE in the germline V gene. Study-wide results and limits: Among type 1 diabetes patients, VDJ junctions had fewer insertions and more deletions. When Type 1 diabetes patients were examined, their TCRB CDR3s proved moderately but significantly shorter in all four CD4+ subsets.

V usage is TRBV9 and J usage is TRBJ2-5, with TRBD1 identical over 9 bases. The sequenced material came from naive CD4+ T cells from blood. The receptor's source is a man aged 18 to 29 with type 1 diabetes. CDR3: CASSAKTGGRETQYF. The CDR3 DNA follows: TGTGCCAGCAGCGCCAAGACAGGGGGGAGAGAGACCCAGTACTTC.